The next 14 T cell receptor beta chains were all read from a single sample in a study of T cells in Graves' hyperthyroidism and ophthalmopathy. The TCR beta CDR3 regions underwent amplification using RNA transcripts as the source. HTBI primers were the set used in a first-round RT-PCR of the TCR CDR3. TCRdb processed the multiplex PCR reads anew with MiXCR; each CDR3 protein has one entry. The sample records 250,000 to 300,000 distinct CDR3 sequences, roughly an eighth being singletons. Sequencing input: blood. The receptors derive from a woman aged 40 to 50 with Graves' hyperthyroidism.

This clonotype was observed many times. Written as DNA, the CDR3 is TGTGCCAGCAGTTTGTCTCGAATAAACTGGGGGGAGACCCAGTACTTC. It encodes CASSLSRINWGETQYF. The chain links TRBV12-3 or TRBV12-4 to TRBJ2-5, with D possibly called TRBD1 or TRBD2 (5 bases each). The CDR3 sequence is 16 residues long. The V end was cut by 3 bases, the J end by 5 bases, with 19 bases between.

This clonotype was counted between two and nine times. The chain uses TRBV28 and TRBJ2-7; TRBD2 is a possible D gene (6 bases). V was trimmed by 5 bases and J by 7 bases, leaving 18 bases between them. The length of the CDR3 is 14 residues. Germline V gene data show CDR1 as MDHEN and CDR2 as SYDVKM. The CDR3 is CASSAPSGWREQYF. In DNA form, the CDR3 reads TGTGCCAGCAGTGCCCCCAGCGGGTGGCGGGAGCAGTACTTC.

The CDR3 sequence is CASSFQTSSYEQYF. In nucleotides, the CDR3 is TGTGCCAGCAGCTTCCAGACAAGTAGCTACGAGCAGTACTTC. The chain couples TRBV7-2 to TRBJ2-7, with D hard to call. Trimming cost V 3 bases and J 3 bases, with 12 bases left between them. Germline CDR1 and CDR2: SGHTA and FQGNSA. CDR3 length equals 14 residues. The full variable domain, with the rest looked up from reference TRBV7-2 and TRBJ2-7, is GAGVSQSPSNKVTEKGKDVELRCDPISGHTALYWYRQSLGQGLEFLIYFQGNSAPDKSGLPSDRFSAERTGGSVSTLTIQRTQQEDSAVYLCASSFQTSSYEQYFGPGTRLTVT.

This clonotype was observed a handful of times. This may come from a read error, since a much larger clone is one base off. The CDR3 reads CSAVLAGERDTQYF. CDR3 DNA: TGCAGTGCTGTACTAGCGGGAGAGCGGGATACGCAGTATTTT. The V gene is TRBV20-1, the J gene TRBJ2-3; 11 bases line up with TRBD2. V was pared by 5 bases and J by 6 bases, with 7 bases of the junction left unmatched. CDR1 is DFQATT and CDR2 is SNEGSKA in the germline V gene (reference sequence). The CDR3 totals 14 residues.

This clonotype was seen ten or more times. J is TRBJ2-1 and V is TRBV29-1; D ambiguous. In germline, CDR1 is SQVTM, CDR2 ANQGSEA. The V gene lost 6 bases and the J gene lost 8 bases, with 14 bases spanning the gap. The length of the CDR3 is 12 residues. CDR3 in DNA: TGCAGCGTCCTGACTGGGTCCCATGAGCAGTTCTTC. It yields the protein CSVLTGSHEQFF.

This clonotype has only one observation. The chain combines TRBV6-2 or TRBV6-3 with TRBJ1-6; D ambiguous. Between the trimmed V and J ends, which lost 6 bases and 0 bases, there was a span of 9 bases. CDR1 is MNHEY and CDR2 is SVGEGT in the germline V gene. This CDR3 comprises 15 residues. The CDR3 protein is CASRSVSSYNSPLHF. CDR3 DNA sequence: TGTGCCAGCAGATCAGTGAGCTCCTATAATTCACCCCTCCACTTT.

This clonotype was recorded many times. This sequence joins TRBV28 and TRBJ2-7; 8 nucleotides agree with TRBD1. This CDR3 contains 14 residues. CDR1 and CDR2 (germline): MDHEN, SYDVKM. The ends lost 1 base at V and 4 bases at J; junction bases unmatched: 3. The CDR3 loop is CASSLSDRVYEQYF. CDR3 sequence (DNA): TGTGCCAGCAGTTTATCGGACAGGGTTTACGAGCAGTACTTC. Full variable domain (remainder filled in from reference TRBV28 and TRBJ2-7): DVKVTQSSRYLVKRTGEKVFLECVQDMDHENMFWYRQDPGLGLRLIYFSYDVKMKEKGDIPEGYSVSREKKERFSLILESASTNQTSMYLCASSLSDRVYEQYFGPGTRLTVT.

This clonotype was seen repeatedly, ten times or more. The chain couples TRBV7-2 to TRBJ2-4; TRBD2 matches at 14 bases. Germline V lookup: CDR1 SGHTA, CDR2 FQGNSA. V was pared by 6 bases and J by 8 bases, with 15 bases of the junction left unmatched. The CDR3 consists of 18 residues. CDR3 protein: CASREGPGLAGDRDIQYF. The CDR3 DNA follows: TGTGCCAGCAGGGAAGGGCCGGGACTAGCGGGAGATCGGGACATTCAGTACTTC.

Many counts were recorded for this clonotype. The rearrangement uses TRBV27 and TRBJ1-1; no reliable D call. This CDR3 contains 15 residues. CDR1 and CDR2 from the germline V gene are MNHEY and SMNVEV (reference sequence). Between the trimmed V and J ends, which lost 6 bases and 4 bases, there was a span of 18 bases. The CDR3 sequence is CASRISRTSFTEAFF. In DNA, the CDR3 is TGTGCCAGCAGAATTTCCAGAACCTCGTTCACTGAAGCTTTCTTT.

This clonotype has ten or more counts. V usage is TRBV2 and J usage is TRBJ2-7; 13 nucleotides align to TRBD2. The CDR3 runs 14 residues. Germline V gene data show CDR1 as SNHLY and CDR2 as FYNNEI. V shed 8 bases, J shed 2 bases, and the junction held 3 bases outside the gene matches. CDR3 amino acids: CASRGLAGPYEQYF. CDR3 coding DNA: TGTGCCAGCCGGGGACTAGCGGGACCCTACGAGCAGTACTTC. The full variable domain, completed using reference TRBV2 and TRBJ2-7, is EPEVTQTPSHQVTQMGQEVILRCVPISNHLYFYWYRQILGQKVEFLVSFYNNEISEKSEIFDDQFSVERPDGSNFTLKIRSTKLEDSAMYFCASRGLAGPYEQYFGPGTRLTVT.

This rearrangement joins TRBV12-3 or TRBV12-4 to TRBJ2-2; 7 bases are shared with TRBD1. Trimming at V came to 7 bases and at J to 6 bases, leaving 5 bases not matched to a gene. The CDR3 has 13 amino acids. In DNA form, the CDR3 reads TGTGCCAGCACCCTAACAGGGGCCGGGGAGCTGTTTTTT. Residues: CASTLTGAGELFF.

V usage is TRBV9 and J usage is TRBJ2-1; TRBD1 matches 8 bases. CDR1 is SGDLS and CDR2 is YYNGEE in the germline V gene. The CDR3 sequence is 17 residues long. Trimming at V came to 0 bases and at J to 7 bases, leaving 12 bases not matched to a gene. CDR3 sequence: CASSVGARDRFFNEQFF. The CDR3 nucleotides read TGTGCCAGCAGCGTAGGCGCCAGGGACAGGTTTTTTAATGAGCAGTTCTTC.

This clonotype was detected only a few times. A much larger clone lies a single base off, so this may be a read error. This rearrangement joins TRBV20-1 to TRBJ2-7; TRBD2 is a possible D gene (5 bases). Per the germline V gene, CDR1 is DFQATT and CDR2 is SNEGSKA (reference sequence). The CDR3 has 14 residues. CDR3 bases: TGCAATGCTACTGGGGTAGCGAGCTCCTACGAGCAGTACTTC. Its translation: CNATGVASSYEQYF.

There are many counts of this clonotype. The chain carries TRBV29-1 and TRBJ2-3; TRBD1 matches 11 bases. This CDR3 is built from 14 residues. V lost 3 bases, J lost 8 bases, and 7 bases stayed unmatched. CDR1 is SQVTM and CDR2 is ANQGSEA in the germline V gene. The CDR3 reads CSVDEGTGGSTQYF. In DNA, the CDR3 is TGCAGCGTTGATGAAGGGACAGGGGGAAGTACGCAGTATTTT.